The clone carrying this T cell receptor beta chain came up once. The V gene's germline CDR1 is SGHRS and CDR2 YFSETQ. There are 17 residues in the CDR3. V gave up 0 bases and J gave up 4 bases; unmatched junction bases: 4. The data derive from a study of shared clonotypes between healthy human individuals. Replicate PCRs for unsorted PBMC used about 0.3 ug DNA (roughly 29,000 T cell genomes). In the original workflow: Filtering differed since immunoSEQ provided only junctions, with no quality scores. TCRdb's table, derived via immunoSEQ multiplex PCR, lists solely in-frame clones and lacks some. V and J calls plus clone size are reproduced from that table; the DNA served to infer D and trimming. The repertoire holds hundreds of thousands of clones, with 77% as singletons.

Sequencing was carried out using PBMCs. The receptor's source is a woman aged 40 to 50 in good health. Some clones in this sample may be carry-over from other donors' samples. The V call is TRBV5-1, the J call TRBJ2-3, with 14 bases identical to TRBD2. The CDR3 loop is CASSLGLAGGLPDTQYF. The CDR3 DNA is TGCGCCAGCAGCTTGGGACTAGCGGGAGGGCTCCCAGATACGCAGTATTTT.